The subject of this entry is one TCR beta chain. Its antigen remains unknown. An end of the junction does not agree with germline; a read error may underlie this. This specimen belongs to a study of tumor and adjacent non-tumor tissue in lung cancer. Across the study: Samples averaged around 4.2 million productive TCRbeta reads each.

A modified ARM-PCR protocol with three rounds of nested PCR amplified TCRbeta. TCRdb recomputed calls from the multiplex PCR reads with MiXCR, one row per CDR3 protein. Of approximately 75,000 distinct CDR3 sequences in the sample, over 75% are singletons; the top ten hold around 12%. Germline values: CDR1 MNHEY, CDR2 SVGEGT. CDR3 length equals 15 residues. Findings and limits, study-wide: Compared with tumor, normal lung showed significantly lower TCR diversity.

RNA was extracted from bulk tissue without any cell sorting. Between August and November 2014, newly diagnosed, chemotherapy-naive lung cancer patients underwent thoracic surgery in China. This clonotype was obtained from a woman in her forties or fifties with non-small cell lung cancer. The rearrangement links TRBV6-2 or TRBV6-3 to TRBJ2-1, with D perhaps TRBD1 or TRBD2 (5 bases each). Material: lung tumor tissue. The CDR3 DNA is TGTGCCATCAGTTCTTGGAATAACGAGGGGAATGAGCACTTCTTC. Translated: CAISSWNNEGNEHFF.